The text below deals with one TCR beta chain. Its cognate antigen is unknown. TCRdb's table, derived via immunoSEQ multiplex PCR, lists solely in-frame clones and lacks some. This sample has roughly 53,000 clones, with 90% found just once. CDR3 size: 15 residues. CDR1 is SEHNR, CDR2 FQNEAQ, per germline (reference sequence). V lost 7 bases, J lost 2 bases, and 11 bases stayed unmatched. The data stem from a study of OX40 agonist ivuxolimab in advanced cancers. Background on the study: Patients were 82.7% male with ages roughly 23 to 90, mean about 60. Partial responses occurred in Three dose-escalation patients, one with hepatocellular carcinoma and two with cutaneous melanoma.

Findings and caveats of the study: CD8+ T cells were the subset that, on average, had more expanded clones than CD4+.

The sequences come from CD4+ or CD8+ T cells sorted from blood, collected in a trial of the OX40 agonist ivuxolimab. The source of this sequence is an adult with an advanced solid tumor such as melanoma, head and neck, liver or kidney cancer. The J gene is TRBJ2-7, the V gene TRBV7-9; 7 bases agree with TRBD1. In DNA, the CDR3 is TGTGCCAGCACCCTACATTTGACAGGGCCCTACGAGCAGTACTTC. Amino acids: CASTLHLTGPYEQYF. The whole variable domain, filled in from reference TRBV7-9 and TRBJ2-7, reads DTGVSQNPRHKITKRGQNVTFRCDPISEHNRLYWYRQTLGQGPEFLTYFQNEAQLEKSRLLSDRFSAERPKGSFSTLEIQRTEQGDSAMYLCASTLHLTGPYEQYFGPGTRLTVT.